The 18 T cell receptor beta chains below all came from one sample that was sequenced in a study of cytomegalovirus exposure and HLA in healthy donors. 13 Jbeta primers and 60 Vbeta primers were used for the PCR. Profiled with immunoSEQ multiplex PCR; TCRdb holds only in-frame clones, not every one. The sample lists some 120,000 clones; roughly four fifths were seen once. Sample: PBMCs. The receptors were gathered from a male donor in good health and CMV-seropositive.

The chain is built from TRBV28 and TRBJ2-1; D is uncertain. CDR3 size: 14 residues. Trimming removed 2 bases from V and 8 bases from J, with 13 bases in between. Germline V CDR1 and CDR2: MDHEN, SYDVKM. Here the CDR3 DNA reads TGTGCCAGCAGTTTAGTTGGGCTTCGCGATGAGCAGTTCTTC. Amino acids: CASSLVGLRDEQFF.

This clone was seen once. This sequence joins TRBV21-1 and TRBJ2-7; TRBD2, the table's D call, lacks a check against the DNA. TRBV21-1 is annotated as a pseudogene. The CDR3 contains 16 residues. Here the CDR3 reads CASSSRTSGLSYEQYF. In DNA form, the CDR3 reads TGTGCCAGCAGCTCGCGGACTAGCGGGCTCTCCTACGAGCAGTACTTC.

The rearrangement joins TRBV7-9 to TRBJ2-3; 7 bases align to TRBD1. CDR3 length equals 15 residues. The germline V gene encodes CDR1 SEHNR and CDR2 FQNEAQ (reference sequence). With V trimmed by 6 bases and J by 0 bases, 6 bases remained unmatched. The CDR3 sequence is CASRRGQASTDTQYF. CDR3 sequence (DNA): TGTGCCAGCAGACGTGGACAGGCGAGCACAGATACGCAGTATTTT.

The genes are TRBV6-4 and TRBJ1-1; D unclear. Germline-derived CDR1 and CDR2 are MRHNA and SNTAGT. The length of the CDR3 is 13 residues. V shed 4 bases and J shed 5 bases, with 11 bases lying between them. DNA of the CDR3: TGTGCCAGCAGTGTGGAGGTTGGGACTGAAGCTTTCTTT. It encodes CASSVEVGTEAFF.

The rearrangement links TRBV6-1 to TRBJ1-5; D is perhaps TRBD1 (5 bases). The CDR3 loop spans 14 amino acids. V gave up 5 bases and J gave up 3 bases, with 11 bases separating them. Germline-derived CDR1 and CDR2 are MNHNS and SASEGT. CDR3 sequence (DNA): TGTGCCAGCAGTCTCTCAGGGAACAATCAGCCCCAGCATTTT. Translated, it gives CASSLSGNNQPQHF.

This clone has just a few counts. V usage is TRBV6-1 and J usage is TRBJ2-3; 13 nucleotides line up with TRBD2. V was pared by 7 bases and J by 4 bases, with 5 bases of the junction left unmatched. This CDR3 is 15 amino acids long. Germline CDR1 MNHNS, CDR2 SASEGT. The CDR3 DNA follows: TGTGCCAGCACCACACTAGCGGGAGGGCCAGATACGCAGTATTTT. Its protein product is CASTTLAGGPDTQYF.

J is TRBJ1-4 and V is TRBV6-5; 8 bases are a match to TRBD1. V gave up 4 bases and J gave up 1 base; unmatched junction bases: 2. The CDR3 is made up of 15 amino acids. Germline V gene sequence: CDR1 MNHEY, CDR2 SVGAGI. DNA for the CDR3: TGTGCCAGCAGTTCTACAGGGGGAACTAATGAAAAACTGTTTTTT. This encodes CASSSTGGTNEKLFF.

The V gene is TRBV18, the J gene TRBJ1-4; D call uncertain. The CDR3 covers 15 residues. Germline-derived CDR1 and CDR2 are KGHSH and LQKENI. Trimming shortened V by 5 bases and J by 8 bases, and 18 bases separated the two germline ends. The CDR3 sequence: CASSALYGEGEKLFF. The CDR3 nucleotides read TGTGCCAGCTCAGCTCTGTACGGGGAAGGAGAAAAACTGTTTTTT.

The CDR3 DNA reads TGTGCCAGCAGTTATGGGACAGGGGGGAGCAATCAGCCCCAGCATTTT. This translates into CASSYGTGGSNQPQHF. V gene TRBV28 combines with J gene TRBJ1-5; TRBD1 aligns across 11 bases. With V trimmed by 4 bases and J by 1 base, 3 bases remained unmatched. The CDR3 runs to 16 residues. Germline V gives CDR1 MDHEN, CDR2 SYDVKM. The variable domain in full, with the rest retrieved from reference TRBV28 and TRBJ1-5, is DVKVTQSSRYLVKRTGEKVFLECVQDMDHENMFWYRQDPGLGLRLIYFSYDVKMKEKGDIPEGYSVSREKKERFSLILESASTNQTSMYLCASSYGTGGSNQPQHFGDGTRLSIL.

The V gene is TRBV10-3, the J gene TRBJ1-2; TRBD1 is a possible D gene (5 bases). V lost 10 bases and J 8 bases, leaving 14 bases between the germline ends. The CDR3 contains 11 residues. Germline CDR1 and CDR2: ENHRY and SYGVKD. CDR3 in DNA: TGTGCCACCGGAGGGGTACGGGGCTACACCTTC. Translation gives CATGGVRGYTF.

The count of this clone is one. The genes are TRBV5-1 and TRBJ2-7, with 14 bases aligning to TRBD2. Germline lookup yields CDR1 SGHRS and CDR2 YFSETQ. The CDR3 contains 14 residues. V dropped 7 bases and J dropped 4; count of bases not matched to a gene: 4. Here the CDR3 DNA reads TGCGCCAGCGGGACTAGCGGGGGTGTGTACGAGCAGTACTTC. Translated, it gives CASGTSGGVYEQYF. The entire variable domain, with the rest obtained from reference TRBV5-1 and TRBJ2-7, is as follows: KAGVTQTPRYLIKTRGQQVTLSCSPISGHRSVSWYQQTPGQGLQFLFEYFSETQRNKGNFPGRFSGRQFSNSRSEMNVSTLELGDSALYLCASGTSGGVYEQYFGPGTRLTVT.

This rearrangement joins TRBV7-2 to TRBJ2-1; D gene uncertain. CDR3 size: 15 residues. Deletions cut 3 bases from V and 5 bases from J, with 14 bases between. CDR1 is SGHTA, CDR2 FQGNSA, per germline. The CDR3 sequence: CASSLDQVPHNEQFF. CDR3 coding DNA: TGTGCCAGCAGCTTGGATCAGGTCCCCCACAATGAGCAGTTCTTC.

The chain employs TRBV2 and TRBJ2-7, with 9 bases identical to TRBD2. V was pared by 6 bases and J by 0 bases, with 12 bases of the junction left unmatched. CDR3 size: 17 residues. The germline CDR1 and CDR2 sequences are SNHLY and FYNNEI. The chain's CDR3 is CASSQRRASGISYEQYF. The CDR3 DNA reads TGTGCCAGCAGCCAACGAAGGGCTAGCGGGATCTCCTACGAGCAGTACTTC.

The sample holds one count of this clone. V is TRBV7-8 and J is TRBJ2-7; TRBD1 matches at 11 bases. The J segment lost 6 bases and the V segment lost 5 bases, leaving 3 bases of the junction unmatched. Germline CDR1 SGHVS, CDR2 FQNEAQ. The CDR3 consists of 13 residues. CDR3 residues: CASSTGTGGEQYF. CDR3 sequence (DNA): TGTGCCAGCAGCACTGGGACAGGGGGCGAGCAGTACTTC.

A word on this clone: Other DNA sequences in the same sample also yield this CDR3. The chain combines TRBV27 with TRBJ2-1; 9 bases are a match to TRBD1. In germline, CDR1 is MNHEY, CDR2 SMNVEV (reference sequence). The CDR3 loop spans 14 amino acids. V gave up 4 bases and J gave up 8 bases; unmatched junction bases: 6. CDR3 amino acids: CASSSDRGLYEQFF. DNA for the CDR3: TGTGCCAGCAGTTCGGACAGGGGATTATATGAGCAGTTCTTC.

The CDR3 DNA sequence: TGTGCCAGCAGCTTATTCCTCGGCAATGAGCAGTTCTTC. As protein: CASSLFLGNEQFF. This chain uses TRBV7-2 with TRBJ2-1; D unresolved. Germline V gene lookup returns CDR1 SGHTA and CDR2 FQGNSA. The V gene lost 2 bases and the J gene lost 6 bases, with 8 bases spanning the gap. The CDR3 extends over 13 amino acids.

This clone was seen only a few times. V usage is TRBV12-2 and J usage is TRBJ2-5; TRBD2, the table's D call, was not compared with the DNA. TRBV12-2 corresponds to a pseudogene. CDR3 length: 17 residues. The CDR3 DNA reads TGTGCAAGTCGCCATAGAGGGACTAGCGGGATGCAAAAGACCCAGTACTTC. As protein: CASRHRGTSGMQKTQYF.

The CDR3, as DNA: TGTGCCAGCACCGCCCTGAGCGGGAGGGCAGATACGCAGTATTTT. This translates into CASTALSGRADTQYF. This chain joins TRBV6-1 and TRBJ2-3; 10 nucleotides line up with TRBD2. CDR1 and CDR2 from the germline V gene are MNHNS and SASEGT. The V segment lost 7 bases and the J segment 4 bases; nucleotides outside the gene matches: 8. The CDR3 spans 15 residues.